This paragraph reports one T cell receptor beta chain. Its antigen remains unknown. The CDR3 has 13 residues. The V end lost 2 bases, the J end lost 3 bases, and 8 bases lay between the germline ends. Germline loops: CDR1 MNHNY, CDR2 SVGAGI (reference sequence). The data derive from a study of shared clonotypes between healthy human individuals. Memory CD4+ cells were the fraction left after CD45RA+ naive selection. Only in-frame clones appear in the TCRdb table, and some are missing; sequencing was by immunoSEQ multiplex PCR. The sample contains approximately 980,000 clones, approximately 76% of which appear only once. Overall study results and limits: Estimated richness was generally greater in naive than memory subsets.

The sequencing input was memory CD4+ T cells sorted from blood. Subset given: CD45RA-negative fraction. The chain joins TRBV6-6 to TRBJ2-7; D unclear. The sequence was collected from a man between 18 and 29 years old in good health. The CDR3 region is CASSYDTDYEQYF. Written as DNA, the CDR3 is TGTGCCAGCAGTTACGACACAGACTACGAGCAGTACTTC.